This T cell receptor beta chain was sequenced during a study of T cells in Graves' hyperthyroidism and ophthalmopathy. Study information: Peripheral blood was secured at the point of initial diagnosis, before any treatment.

Study findings and constraints: In validation, the model predicted ophthalmopathy. These predictions came a median about 6.8 months before onset.

Ten or more counts support this clonotype. What it binds is unknown. Clinical Activity Scores of at least 3, NOSPECS grades of at least 4 and durations under 3 months characterized ophthalmopathy patients. Researchers barred patients who had uncontrolled infection, other autoimmune disease, pregnancy or lactation. The CDR3 is 14 residues long. The junction had 1 base not matched to a gene; V was cut back by 6 bases and J by 4 bases. Germline CDR1 SGHTA, CDR2 FQGNSA. Using RNA transcripts as the source, TCR beta CDR3 regions were amplified. HTBI primers were employed in a first-round RT-PCR of the TCR CDR3. TCRdb ran MiXCR on the multiplex PCR reads and lists one entry per CDR3 protein. The sample holds 490,000 or so distinct CDR3 sequences, about 16% seen once.

This receptor was obtained from a woman under 40 with Graves' ophthalmopathy. The sample comprised blood. The chain has TRBV7-2 and TRBJ2-3; 13 nucleotides line up with TRBD2. In DNA, the CDR3 is TGTGCCAGCAGGACTAGCGGGAGGCCAGATACGCAGTATTTT. The encoded protein is CASRTSGRPDTQYF.